This T cell receptor beta chain was obtained from a study of blood T cells in healthy people across ages. For the second PCR, which ran for 7 to 11 cycles, a sample-barcoded 5' primer and a J-beta primer mix were used. In TCRdb, the 5' RACE reads were re-called with MiXCR into one record per CDR3 protein. The repertoire consists of roughly 560,000 distinct CDR3 sequences, with about 25% occurring once and the leading ten covering roughly 9.4%. V lost 4 bases and J 2 bases, leaving 11 bases between the germline ends. The CDR3 is 14 amino acids. Germline CDR1 is SGHRS and CDR2 is YFSETQ. This sample also belongs to another study, concerning T cells of mothers and their children.

The sequence was collected from a boy aged 5-17 years in good health. Material: blood. This chain uses TRBV5-1 with TRBJ2-3, with D maybe TRBD2 (5 bases). The CDR3 spells CASSPAGLTDTQYF. The CDR3 coding sequence is TGCGCCAGCAGCCCGGCAGGACTCACAGATACGCAGTATTTT.